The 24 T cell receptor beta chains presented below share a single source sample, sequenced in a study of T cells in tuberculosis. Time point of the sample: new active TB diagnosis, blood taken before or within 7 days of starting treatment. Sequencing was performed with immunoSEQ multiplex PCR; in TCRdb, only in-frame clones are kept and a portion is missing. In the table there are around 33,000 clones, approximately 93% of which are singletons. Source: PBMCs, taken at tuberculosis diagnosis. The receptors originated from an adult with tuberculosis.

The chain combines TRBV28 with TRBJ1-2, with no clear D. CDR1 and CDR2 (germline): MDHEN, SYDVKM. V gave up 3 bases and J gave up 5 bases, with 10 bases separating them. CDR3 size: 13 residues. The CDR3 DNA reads TGTGCCAGCAGTTTCAGGCAGGCTTATGGCTACACCTTC. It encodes CASSFRQAYGYTF.

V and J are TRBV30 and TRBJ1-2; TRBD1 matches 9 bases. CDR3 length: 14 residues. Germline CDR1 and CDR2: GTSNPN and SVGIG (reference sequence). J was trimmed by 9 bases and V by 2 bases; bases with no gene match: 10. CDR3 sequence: CAWSRSAGQGRYTF. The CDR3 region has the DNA TGTGCCTGGAGTAGGTCTGCGGGACAGGGTCGCTACACCTTC.

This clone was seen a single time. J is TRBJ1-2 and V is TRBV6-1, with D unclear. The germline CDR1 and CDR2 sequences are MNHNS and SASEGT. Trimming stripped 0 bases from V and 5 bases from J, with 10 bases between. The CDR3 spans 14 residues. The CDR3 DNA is TGTGCCAGCAGTGAAGCGGTTACAGCTTATGGCTACACCTTC. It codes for CASSEAVTAYGYTF.

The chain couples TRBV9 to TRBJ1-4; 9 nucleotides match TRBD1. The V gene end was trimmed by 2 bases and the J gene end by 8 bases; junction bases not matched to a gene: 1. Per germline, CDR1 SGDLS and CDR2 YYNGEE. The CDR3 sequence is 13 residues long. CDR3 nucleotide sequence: TGTGCCAGCAGCGTGACAGGGGGAGAAAAACTGTTTTTT. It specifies CASSVTGGEKLFF.

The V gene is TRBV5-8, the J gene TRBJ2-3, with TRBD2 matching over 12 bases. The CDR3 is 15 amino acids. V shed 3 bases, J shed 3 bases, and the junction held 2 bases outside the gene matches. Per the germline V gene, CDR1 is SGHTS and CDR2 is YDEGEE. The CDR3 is CASSSGLAGTDTQYF. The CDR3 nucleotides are TGTGCCAGCAGCTCTGGACTAGCGGGGACAGATACGCAGTATTTT.

CDR3 residues: CASSSKTTGGGYGYTF. The CDR3 coding sequence is TGTGCCAGCAGCTCGAAAACGACAGGGGGAGGCTATGGCTACACCTTC. The rearrangement uses TRBV5-6 and TRBJ1-2; TRBD1 agrees at 9 bases. The germline gives CDR1 SGHDT, CDR2 YYEEEE. The CDR3 is 16 residues long. V lost 3 bases and J lost 4; bases outside the gene matches: 10.

CDR3 in DNA: TGTGCCTGGAGGACAGGCAGGAATGAAAAACTGTTTTTT. Translating gives CAWRTGRNEKLFF. The chain is built from TRBV30 and TRBJ1-4, with D maybe TRBD1 (6 bases). Trimming cost V 3 bases and J 5 bases, with 10 bases left between them. The germline V gene encodes CDR1 GTSNPN and CDR2 SVGIG (reference sequence). The CDR3 spans 13 residues. The whole variable domain, remainder taken from reference TRBV30 and TRBJ1-4, is SQTIHQWPATLVQPVGSPLSLECTVEGTSNPNLYWYRQAAGRGLQLLFYSVGIGQISSEVPQNLSASRPQDRQFILSSKKLLLSDSGFYLCAWRTGRNEKLFFGSGTQLSVL.

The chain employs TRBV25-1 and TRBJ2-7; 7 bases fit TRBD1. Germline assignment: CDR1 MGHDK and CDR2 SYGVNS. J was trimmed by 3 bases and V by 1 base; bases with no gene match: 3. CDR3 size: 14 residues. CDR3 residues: CASSESGTVYEQYF. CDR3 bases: TGTGCCAGCAGTGAATCTGGGACAGTCTACGAGCAGTACTTC.

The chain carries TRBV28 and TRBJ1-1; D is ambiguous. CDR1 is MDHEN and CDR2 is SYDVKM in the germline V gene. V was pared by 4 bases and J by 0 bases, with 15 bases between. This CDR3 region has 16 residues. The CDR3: CASSSLGGGVNTEAFF. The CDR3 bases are TGTGCCAGCAGTTCGCTCGGTGGCGGGGTGAACACTGAAGCTTTCTTT.

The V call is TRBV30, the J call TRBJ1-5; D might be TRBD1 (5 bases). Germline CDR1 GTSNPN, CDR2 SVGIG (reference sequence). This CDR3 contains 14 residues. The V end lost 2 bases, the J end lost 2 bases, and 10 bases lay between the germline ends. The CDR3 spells CAWSTGGGNQPQHF. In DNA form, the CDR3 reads TGTGCCTGGAGTACGGGGGGGGGCAATCAGCCCCAGCATTTT.

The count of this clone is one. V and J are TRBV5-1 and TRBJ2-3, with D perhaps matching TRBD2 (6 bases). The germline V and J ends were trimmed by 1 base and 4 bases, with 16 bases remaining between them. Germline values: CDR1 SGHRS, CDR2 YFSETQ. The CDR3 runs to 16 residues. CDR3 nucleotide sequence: TGCGCCAGCAGCTTGCGTGGAGGGCTTGAGGCAGATACGCAGTATTTT. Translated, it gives CASSLRGGLEADTQYF.

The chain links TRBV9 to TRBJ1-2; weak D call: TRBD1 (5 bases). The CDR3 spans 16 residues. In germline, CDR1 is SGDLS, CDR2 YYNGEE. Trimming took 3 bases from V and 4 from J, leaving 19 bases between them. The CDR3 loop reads CASSAPLGGVSYGYTF. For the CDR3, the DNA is TGTGCCAGCAGCGCCCCGCTCGGAGGGGTTAGCTATGGCTACACCTTC.

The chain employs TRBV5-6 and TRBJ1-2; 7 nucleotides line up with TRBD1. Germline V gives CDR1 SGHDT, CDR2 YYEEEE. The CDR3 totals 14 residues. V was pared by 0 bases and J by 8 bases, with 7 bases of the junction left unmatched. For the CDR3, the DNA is TGTGCCAGCAGCTTGGACCAGGGGGTAGGGGGCTACACCTTC. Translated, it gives CASSLDQGVGGYTF.

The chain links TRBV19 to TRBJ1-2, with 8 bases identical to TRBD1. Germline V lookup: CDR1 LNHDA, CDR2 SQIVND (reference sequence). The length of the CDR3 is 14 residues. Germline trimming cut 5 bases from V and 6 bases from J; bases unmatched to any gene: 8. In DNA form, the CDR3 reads TGTGCCAGTAGTCCTACGACAGGGGCGGATGGCTACACCTTC. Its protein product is CASSPTTGADGYTF.

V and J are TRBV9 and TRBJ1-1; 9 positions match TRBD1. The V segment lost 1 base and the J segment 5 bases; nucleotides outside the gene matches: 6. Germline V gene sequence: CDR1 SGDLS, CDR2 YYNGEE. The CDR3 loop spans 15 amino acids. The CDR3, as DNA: TGTGCCAGCAGCGTATTGCCACAGGGGGCTACTGAAGCTTTCTTT. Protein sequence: CASSVLPQGATEAFF.

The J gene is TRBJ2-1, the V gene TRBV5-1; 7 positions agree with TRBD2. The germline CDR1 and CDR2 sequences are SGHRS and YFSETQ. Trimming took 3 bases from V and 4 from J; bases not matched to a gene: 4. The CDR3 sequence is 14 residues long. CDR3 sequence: CASSSGGSYNEQFF. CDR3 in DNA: TGCGCCAGCAGCTCGGGGGGAAGTTACAATGAGCAGTTCTTC.

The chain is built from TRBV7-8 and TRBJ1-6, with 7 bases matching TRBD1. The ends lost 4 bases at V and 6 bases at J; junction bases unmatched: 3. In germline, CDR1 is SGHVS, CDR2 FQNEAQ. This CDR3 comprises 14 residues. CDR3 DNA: TGTGCCAGCAGCTCAGGGGGACCTAATTCACCCCTCCACTTT. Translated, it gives CASSSGGPNSPLHF.

CDR3 sequence reads: CASSPVSSGGSYNEQFF. Written as DNA, the CDR3 is TGTGCCAGCAGCCCAGTAAGCAGCGGGGGCTCCTACAATGAGCAGTTCTTC. The chain combines TRBV7-3 with TRBJ2-1; 8 bases align to TRBD2. Germline values: CDR1 SGHTA, CDR2 FQGTGA. This CDR3 has 17 amino acids. V shed 5 bases and J 0 bases; nucleotides not matched to a gene: 9.

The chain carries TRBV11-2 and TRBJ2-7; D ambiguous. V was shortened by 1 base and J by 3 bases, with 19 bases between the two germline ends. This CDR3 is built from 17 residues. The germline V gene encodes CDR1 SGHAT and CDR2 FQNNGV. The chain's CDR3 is CASSLAPIDTTFYEQYF. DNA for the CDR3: TGTGCCAGCAGCTTAGCTCCGATTGATACGACTTTCTACGAGCAGTACTTC.

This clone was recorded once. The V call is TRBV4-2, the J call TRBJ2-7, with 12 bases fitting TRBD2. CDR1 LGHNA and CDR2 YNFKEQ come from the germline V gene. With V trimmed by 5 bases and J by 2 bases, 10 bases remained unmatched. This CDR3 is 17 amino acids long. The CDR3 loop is CASSGALAGGAAYEQYF. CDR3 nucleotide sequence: TGTGCCAGCAGCGGGGCACTAGCGGGGGGCGCAGCCTACGAGCAGTACTTC.

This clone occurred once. The CDR3 region is CAWSGGIDSPLHF. DNA for the CDR3: TGTGCCTGGAGTGGTGGCATTGATTCACCCCTCCACTTT. The gene calls are TRBV30 and TRBJ1-6, with D unresolved. Germline CDR1 is GTSNPN and CDR2 is SVGIG (reference sequence). V lost 1 base to trimming and J lost 8 bases, with 9 bases between them. The CDR3 totals 13 residues.

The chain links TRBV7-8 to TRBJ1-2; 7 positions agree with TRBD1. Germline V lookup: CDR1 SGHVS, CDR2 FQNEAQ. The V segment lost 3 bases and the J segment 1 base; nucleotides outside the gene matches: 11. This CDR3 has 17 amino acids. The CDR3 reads CASSLGISGQLNYGYTF. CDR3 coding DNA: TGTGCCAGCAGCTTGGGTATCTCGGGACAGCTTAACTATGGCTACACCTTC.

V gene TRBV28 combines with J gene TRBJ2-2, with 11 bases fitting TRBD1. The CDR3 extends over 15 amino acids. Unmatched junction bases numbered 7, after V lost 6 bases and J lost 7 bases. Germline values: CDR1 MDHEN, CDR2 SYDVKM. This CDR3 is CASRFRDRGVGELFF. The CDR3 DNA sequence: TGTGCCAGCAGGTTCCGGGACAGGGGGGTCGGGGAGCTGTTTTTT.

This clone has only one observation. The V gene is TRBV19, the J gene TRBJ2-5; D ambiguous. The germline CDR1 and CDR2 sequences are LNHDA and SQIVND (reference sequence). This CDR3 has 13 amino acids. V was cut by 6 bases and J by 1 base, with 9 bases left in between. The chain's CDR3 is CASSLGLQETQYF. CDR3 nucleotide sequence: TGTGCCAGTAGCCTGGGCCTCCAAGAGACCCAGTACTTC.